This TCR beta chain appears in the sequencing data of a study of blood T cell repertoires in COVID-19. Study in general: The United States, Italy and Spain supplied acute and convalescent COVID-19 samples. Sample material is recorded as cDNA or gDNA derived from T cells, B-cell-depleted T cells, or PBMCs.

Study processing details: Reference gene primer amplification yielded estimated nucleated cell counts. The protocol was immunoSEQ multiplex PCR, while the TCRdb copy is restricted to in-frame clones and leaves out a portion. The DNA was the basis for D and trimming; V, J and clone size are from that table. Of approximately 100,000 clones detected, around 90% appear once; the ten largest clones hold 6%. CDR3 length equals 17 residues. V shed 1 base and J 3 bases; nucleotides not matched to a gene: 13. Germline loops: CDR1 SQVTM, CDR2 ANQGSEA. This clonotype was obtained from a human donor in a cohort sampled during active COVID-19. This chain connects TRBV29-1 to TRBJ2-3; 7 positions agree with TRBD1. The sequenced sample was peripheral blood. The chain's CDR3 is CSVEAASTGTGTDTQYF. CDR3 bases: TGCAGCGTTGAAGCCGCCTCGACAGGGACGGGGACAGATACGCAGTATTTT.